The rows below give T cell receptor beta chains drawn from one sample of a study of T cells in localized non-small cell lung cancer. TCRdb's table, derived via immunoSEQ multiplex PCR, lists solely in-frame clones and lacks some. Among about 18,000 clones listed, about 85% were seen once. The sequencing here drew on peripheral blood, taken before any cancer treatment. These receptors all stem from a female donor aged 60 or older with stage I lung adenocarcinoma. Each CDR3 is given with its conserved first and last residue. The D gene is left open where the match is weak. Expanded clones get a size class; other rows say once, few or many, or leave the size out.

clone size	D gene	V gene	J gene	CDR3 protein	CDR3 DNA
-	TRBD2	TRBV5-1	TRBJ2-5	CASSLGSGGAETQYF	TGCGCCAGCAGCTTGGGCAGCGGGGGGGCGGAGACCCAGTACTTC
-	-	TRBV9	TRBJ1-2	CASSVGGETNYGYTF	TGTGCCAGCAGCGTAGGGGGGGAGACTAACTATGGCTACACCTTC
-	-	TRBV5-1	TRBJ1-1	CASSLSDTEAFF	TGCGCCAGCAGCTTAAGTGACACTGAAGCTTTCTTT
medium-sized	-	TRBV4-1	TRBJ1-1	CASSQNSEAFF	TGCGCCAGCAGCCAAAATTCTGAAGCTTTCTTT
-	TRBD1	TRBV7-9	TRBJ1-2	CASNTGTERGSGYTF	TGTGCCAGCAACACCGGGACAGAGAGGGGGAGTGGCTACACCTTC
-	-	TRBV9	TRBJ2-6	CASSPGGSGANVLTF	TGTGCCAGCAGCCCCGGGGGCTCTGGGGCCAACGTCCTGACTTTC
-	-	TRBV6-6	TRBJ1-1	CASSRTASYTEAFF	TGTGCCAGCAGTCGGACAGCCAGTTACACTGAAGCTTTCTTT
-	TRBD2	TRBV7-8	TRBJ2-7	CASSLTSGGHYEQYF	TGTGCCAGCAGCTTGACTAGCGGGGGGCACTACGAGCAGTACTTC
-	-	TRBV5-1	TRBJ2-3	CASSLSDTQYF	TGCGCCAGCAGCTTGTCCGATACGCAGTATTTT
-	-	TRBV25-1	TRBJ1-6	CASSELDSQNSPLHF	TGTGCCAGCAGTGAATTAGACAGTCAAAATTCACCCCTCCACTTT